Following are 17 T cell receptor beta chains from one sample sequenced in a study of blood T cell repertoires in COVID-19 (dated by TCRdb to 2018 to 2021). The library was made by the immunoSEQ multiplex PCR assay. TCRdb took this table from immuneACCESS and kept in-frame rearrangements with V and J called. Such tables lack part of the clones; where checked against another copy, unresolved V genes explain under half of the gap, and the rest is unexplained. The sample table shows approximately 26,000 clones, and almost 95% are seen once. The ten largest account for roughly 2% of the sample. Sequenced sample: peripheral blood. All receptors come from a human donor in a cohort sampled during active COVID-19.

The chain carries TRBV5-6 and TRBJ1-6; unclear D gene. The CDR3 has 14 residues. V shed 6 bases and J shed 6 bases, with 13 bases lying between them. From germline, CDR1 is SGHDT and CDR2 YYEEEE. CDR3 nucleotide sequence: TGTGCCAGCACCCTGTCAGGCATTAATTCACCCCTCCACTTT. This codes for CASTLSGINSPLHF.

The V gene is TRBV18, the J gene TRBJ2-2, with 8 bases identical to TRBD1. Germline CDR1 reads KGHSH; CDR2 reads LQKENI. CDR3 length: 16 residues. J was trimmed by 3 bases and V by 0 bases; bases with no gene match: 3. The CDR3 sequence is CASSPPAGGHTGELFF. The CDR3 DNA follows: TGTGCCAGCTCACCACCGGCAGGGGGCCACACCGGGGAGCTGTTTTTT.

This clone was counted between two and nine times. The chain is built from TRBV18 and TRBJ1-4, with 9 bases that match TRBD1. This CDR3 contains 16 residues. J lost 7 bases, V lost 4 bases, and 10 bases had no gene match. The germline V gene has CDR1 KGHSH and CDR2 LQKENI. CDR3 nucleotides: TGTGCCAGCTCACGCTCTGAGGACAGGGGCGGTGAAAAACTGTTTTTT. It specifies CASSRSEDRGGEKLFF.

The rearrangement joins TRBV30 to TRBJ1-1; TRBD1 is a possible D gene (5 bases). CDR1 and CDR2 from the germline V gene are GTSNPN and SVGIG (reference sequence). V lost 0 bases, J lost 2 bases, and 13 bases lay in between. This CDR3 is built from 15 residues. CDR3 amino acids: CAWSVGVGINTEAFF. The CDR3 DNA follows: TGTGCCTGGAGTGTAGGGGTGGGTATAAACACTGAAGCTTTCTTT.

The CDR3 DNA sequence: TGCGCCAGCAGCTTGTCATCAGGCCTTGGGGAGGGAAAACTGTTTTTT. Encoded protein: CASSLSSGLGEGKLFF. This chain joins TRBV5-1 and TRBJ1-4; D call uncertain. The CDR3 is made up of 16 amino acids. Trimming took off 1 base at V and 10 bases at J, with 20 bases between the two ends. Germline values: CDR1 SGHRS, CDR2 YFSETQ.

This chain uses TRBV18 with TRBJ2-7, with D perhaps TRBD1 (5 bases). This CDR3 has 14 residues. Germline V CDR1 and CDR2: KGHSH, LQKENI. V lost 1 base, J lost 1 base, and 8 bases lay in between. CDR3 sequence (DNA): TGTGCCAGCTCACCACATCCAGGGTCCTACGAGCAGTACTTC. It encodes CASSPHPGSYEQYF.

V and J are TRBV4-1 and TRBJ1-2, with no clear D. Trimming pared 0 bases from V and 8 bases from J, leaving 16 bases between. Per germline, CDR1 MGHRA and CDR2 YSYEKL. This CDR3 is built from 15 residues. The CDR3 DNA reads as TGCGCCAGCAGCCAAGATCCGGGAGTGGCTGCGGGCTACACCTTC. It is translated as CASSQDPGVAAGYTF.

The rearrangement joins TRBV7-9 to TRBJ2-2, with D tentatively TRBD2 (6 bases). The CDR3 spans 12 residues. Germline values: CDR1 SEHNR, CDR2 FQNEAQ (reference sequence). CDR3 in DNA: TGTGCAGAGGGGCGGGGCACCGGGGAGCTGTTTTTT. Translated, it gives CAEGRGTGELFF.

CDR3 amino acids: CASSIRLSGHHSGDQPQHF. CDR3 sequence (DNA): TGTGCCAGCAGCATCCGCCTGTCGGGACACCACTCCGGAGACCAGCCCCAGCATTTT. This chain connects TRBV21-1 to TRBJ1-5; TRBD1, the table's D call, lacks a check against the DNA. TRBV21-1 is a recognized pseudogene. CDR3 length: 19 residues.

This chain's CDR3 is CASSSAGGSNQPQHF. The CDR3, as DNA: TGTGCCAGCAGCTCCGCAGGGGGCAGCAATCAGCCCCAGCATTTT. The chain couples TRBV7-9 to TRBJ1-5, with 8 bases that match TRBD1. The germline gives CDR1 SEHNR, CDR2 FQNEAQ (reference sequence). The CDR3 length is 15 residues. With 4 bases clipped from V and 1 base from J, the junction kept 3 bases outside the gene matches.

The V and J genes are TRBV6-6 and TRBJ1-2; weak D call: TRBD1 (6 bases). The germline gives CDR1 MNHNY, CDR2 SVGAGI (reference sequence). This CDR3 spans 13 amino acids. V lost 4 bases, J lost 3 bases, and 9 bases lay in between. In DNA form, the CDR3 reads TGTGCCAGCAGTTTCGGGACACACTATGGCTACACCTTC. Translated, it gives CASSFGTHYGYTF.

The CDR3 coding sequence is TGTGCCAGCAGCTTTACGGGGTACGAGCAGTACTTC. Translated, it gives CASSFTGYEQYF. The chain is built from TRBV11-3 and TRBJ2-7; TRBD2 is a possible D gene (5 bases). Germline loops: CDR1 SGHNT, CDR2 YENEEA. The V end was cut by 3 bases, the J end by 4 bases, with 7 bases between. The CDR3 loop spans 12 amino acids.

The V gene is TRBV4-2, the J gene TRBJ2-2, with D possibly being TRBD1 (7 bases). V dropped 4 bases and J dropped 0 bases, with 12 bases sitting between them. Per germline, CDR1 LGHNA and CDR2 YNFKEQ. The CDR3 is 16 amino acids. The DNA for the CDR3 is TGTGCCAGCAGCCCCCAGGGGGGAGCGAACACCGGGGAGCTGTTTTTT. It translates to CASSPQGGANTGELFF.

This clone was detected once. The chain joins TRBV3-1 (or the pseudogene TRBV3-2) to TRBJ1-3; D might be TRBD1 (5 bases). The CDR3 runs to 15 residues. Germline lookup yields CDR1 LGHDT and CDR2 YNNKEL (reference sequence). The V end lost 1 base, the J end lost 2 bases, and 9 bases lay between the germline ends. The CDR3 region is CASSQAGGTGNTIYF. CDR3 sequence (DNA): TGTGCCAGCAGCCAAGCCGGGGGGACTGGAAACACCATATATTTT.

The chain has TRBV18 and TRBJ1-4, with no clear D. CDR1 KGHSH and CDR2 LQKENI come from the germline V gene. Trimming cost V 6 bases and J 7 bases, with 15 bases left between them. This CDR3 is built from 14 residues. CDR3 amino acids: CASSPPGMSEKLFF. CDR3 nucleotide sequence: TGTGCCAGCTCCCCCCCGGGGATGAGTGAAAAACTGTTTTTT. The variable domain in full, completed from reference TRBV18 and TRBJ1-4, reads NAGVMQNPRHLVRRRGQEARLRCSPMKGHSHVYWYRQLPEEGLKFMVYLQKENIIDESGMPKERFSAEFPKEGPSILRIQQVVRGDSAAYFCASSPPGMSEKLFFGSGTQLSVL.

V and J are TRBV5-4 and TRBJ2-5, with 9 bases fitting TRBD2. The CDR3 length is 15 residues. V lost 4 bases and J lost 5; bases outside the gene matches: 9. Germline CDR1 is SGHNT and CDR2 is YYREEE (reference sequence). The CDR3 loop reads CASSPGLARGETQYF. CDR3 bases: TGTGCCAGCAGCCCGGGACTAGCTAGGGGCGAGACCCAGTACTTC.

This chain connects TRBV7-9 to TRBJ1-5; no firm D call. Trimming took off 3 bases at V and 4 bases at J, with 7 bases between the two ends. The CDR3 covers 13 residues. Germline V CDR1 and CDR2: SEHNR, FQNEAQ (reference sequence). The DNA for the CDR3 is TGTGCCAGCAGCTTGGACTGGAATCAGCCCCAGCATTTT. Its protein is CASSLDWNQPQHF.